What follows describes a single T cell receptor beta chain. Authors' analysis steps: Amplification with reference gene primers provided the estimates of nucleated cell counts. Some clones are missing from TCRdb's copy, which holds only in-frame ones; the method was immunoSEQ multiplex PCR. That table furnishes V, J and clone size, whereas the DNA furnished D and trimming. The data contain hundreds of thousands of clones, around 90% of them singletons. These data belong to a study of blood T cell repertoires in COVID-19. Study-wide background: From the United States, Italy and Spain came samples of acute and convalescent COVID-19. T cells, B-cell-depleted T cells, or PBMCs provided the cDNA or gDNA that served as material.

The CDR3 covers 14 residues. Trimming shortened V by 7 bases and J by 9 bases, and 19 bases separated the two germline ends. CDR1 is SGHTA, CDR2 FQGNSA, per germline. The sample comprised peripheral blood. The TCR was taken from a woman younger than 35 who had recovered from COVID-19. The rearrangement uses TRBV7-2 and TRBJ2-1, with D unresolved. CDR3 DNA sequence: TGTGCCAGCATTCAAGGCCCTACAAACAGTGAGCAGTTCTTC. Encoded protein: CASIQGPTNSEQFF.